This passage covers 3 T cell receptor beta chains from one sample sequenced in a study of cytomegalovirus exposure and HLA in healthy donors. This table comes from immunoSEQ multiplex PCR, and its TCRdb copy is limited to in-frame clones, with some not included. This table has about 130,000 clones, 80% to 90% appearing once. Sequencing was performed on PBMCs. The receptors originated from a woman between 18 and 29 years old in good health and CMV-seronegative.

CDR3 loop: CASSGRDRSYEQYF. CDR3 DNA sequence: TGTGCCAGCAGCGGCCGGGACAGGTCCTACGAGCAGTACTTC. The chain joins TRBV7-9 to TRBJ2-7; the match to TRBD1 covers 8 bases. The CDR3 runs 14 residues. V trimming: 5 bases; J trimming: 1 base; junction bases outside the gene matches: 4. The germline gives CDR1 SEHNR, CDR2 FQNEAQ (reference sequence). Supplemented by reference TRBV7-9 and TRBJ2-7, the full variable domain reads DTGVSQNPRHKITKRGQNVTFRCDPISEHNRLYWYRQTLGQGPEFLTYFQNEAQLEKSRLLSDRFSAERPKGSFSTLEIQRTEQGDSAMYLCASSGRDRSYEQYFGPGTRLTVT.

V and J are TRBV5-1 and TRBJ1-4; the D is unclear. The CDR3 spans 15 residues. The V end lost 5 bases, the J end lost 0 bases, and 11 bases lay between the germline ends. Germline V gene sequence: CDR1 SGHRS, CDR2 YFSETQ. The CDR3 loop reads CASRSEVSTNEKLFF. The CDR3 region has the DNA TGCGCCAGCAGAAGCGAGGTATCAACTAATGAAAAACTGTTTTTT.

The gene calls are TRBV7-2 and TRBJ1-5; TRBD1 might be the D (6 bases). Trimming stripped 0 bases from V and 2 bases from J, with 11 bases between. The CDR3 contains 16 residues. CDR1 and CDR2 (germline): SGHTA, FQGNSA. The CDR3 DNA is TGTGCCAGCAGCTTAGCAGGGGGTAGAGGCAATCAGCCCCAGCATTTT. This translates into CASSLAGGRGNQPQHF.